These T cell receptor beta chains were read from a single sample in a study of blood T cell repertoires in COVID-19. Repertoires were generated with immunoSEQ multiplex PCR, while TCRdb's copy carries only in-frame clones and drops some. The table has tens of thousands of clones, around 90% seen once; the top ten hold around 4.9%. The sample was peripheral blood. The receptor set was obtained from a woman of 80 years or more with active COVID-19. Each CDR3 is given without its conserved first and last residue.

v_call,j_call,cdr3_aa
TRBV19,TRBJ2-2,ASSISQVIGELF
TRBV6-5,TRBJ1-2,ASAQWGVYGYT
TRBV2,TRBJ1-1,ASSLGENTEAF
TRBV7-3,TRBJ2-2,ASSLSQGGAGELF
TRBV7-3,TRBJ1-1,ASSLVDRGIRTEAF
TRBV19,TRBJ2-1,ASSRTSGRALEQF
TRBV4-3,TRBJ1-6,ASSEDRVSPLH
TRBV4-2,TRBJ2-7,ASSQGGRGYEQY
TRBV18,TRBJ2-1,ASSLEVMGLAGHNEQF
TRBV6-5,TRBJ1-5,ASSLQGGQPQH
TRBV18,TRBJ2-1,ASSGRGRWNEQF
TRBV25-1,TRBJ1-2,ASTPPGGRYGYT
TRBV4-3,TRBJ2-1,ASSPSGISSYNEQF
TRBV18,TRBJ2-1,ASSSGLAGAGEQF
TRBV3-1/TRBV3-2,TRBJ2-7,ASSQDRGRGVPSYEQY
TRBV6-2/TRBV6-3,TRBJ1-1,ASSYSPQGLNTEAF
TRBV2,TRBJ2-5,ASSDQGPEETQY
TRBV6-5,TRBJ1-2,ASSLGQGMGGYT
TRBV7-2,TRBJ2-7,ASSQGLAGGGEQY
TRBV28,TRBJ2-7,ASSAYLLATEQY
TRBV7-6,TRBJ2-7,ASSLGQGTTYEQY
TRBV19,TRBJ2-1,ASSLGRGRLPEQF
TRBV24-1,TRBJ1-4,ATSDSGQGSEKLF
TRBV6-5,TRBJ2-2,ASIPGQQNTGELF
TRBV7-2,TRBJ1-2,ASSLQSGDLYGYT
TRBV7-9,TRBJ1-1,ASSPSPGFSGGLAF
TRBV6-2/TRBV6-3,TRBJ2-1,ASSYSSSGSPNEQF
TRBV7-3,TRBJ2-3,ASSPTEGLADTQY
TRBV5-5,TRBJ2-7,ASSFFFRQGASRSYEQY
TRBV19,TRBJ2-7,ASSIAGSSYEQY
TRBV7-2,TRBJ1-5,ASSRRDRGPNQPQH
TRBV24-1,TRBJ2-7,ATLYYEQY
TRBV28,TRBJ2-7,ASSLPGLGTYEQY
TRBV6-2/TRBV6-3,TRBJ2-5,ASSSPFGRGGKTQY
TRBV3-1/TRBV3-2,TRBJ2-5,ASSRRGARETQY
TRBV6-6,TRBJ1-4,ASSYPGQVNEKLF
TRBV9,TRBJ2-1,ASSTGLANEQF
TRBV19,TRBJ2-2,ASSPTRTGDTGELF
TRBV3-1/TRBV3-2,TRBJ2-2,ASSSTSTGTGELF
TRBV18,TRBJ2-1,ASSPPGLAGARGNEQF
TRBV10-3,TRBJ2-7,AISSSGGVYEQY
TRBV6-5,TRBJ1-1,ASIVGGFFRTEAF
TRBV7-3,TRBJ2-1,ASSSSRYNEQF
TRBV7-3,TRBJ1-6,ASSLWGLGGAPLH
TRBV9,TRBJ2-5,ASSFRTAQETQY
TRBV3-1/TRBV3-2,TRBJ1-6,ASSQTGDNSPLH
TRBV9,TRBJ2-7,ASSGALASGREQY
TRBV2,TRBJ1-5,ASSEGQGGSAQH
TRBV6-4,TRBJ2-1,ASSDRDTSGRDYNEQF
TRBV19,TRBJ2-2,ASSIIGGRGLAGVSGELF
TRBV19,TRBJ2-3,ASTGLASTDTQY
TRBV19,TRBJ1-5,ASSIGGEGSENQPQH
TRBV18,TRBJ2-7,ASSPGQSYEQY
TRBV28,TRBJ2-7,ASSLGGWPYEQY
TRBV28,TRBJ2-2,ASSIAGGPRGELF
TRBV19,TRBJ2-2,ASSIIRGSSTGELF
TRBV6-6,TRBJ2-7,ASQAERPYEQY
TRBV19,TRBJ2-5,ASSIGSGQGLGETQY